Listed below are T cell receptor beta chains from one sample, sequenced in a study of shared clonotypes between healthy human individuals. The assay was immunoSEQ multiplex PCR, and TCRdb's table has in-frame clones only and misses some. The repertoire consists of around 2,000,000 clones, with about 95% occurring once and the leading ten covering around 1.2%. The sample was naive CD8+ T cells sorted from blood. The receptor source for this set is a man aged 18 to 30 in good health. Both conserved end residues are part of each CDR3. A D gene is named only where the DNA matches it firmly. A clone size is listed for some rows: how often the clone was seen (once, few, many), or a class if it is expanded.

j_call: TRBJ2-4
d_call: -
v_call: TRBV4-3
clone_size: -
cdr3_nt: TGCGCCAGCAGCCAAGAACGCCAGGGCGGAAACATTCAGTACTTC
cdr3_aa: CASSQERQGGNIQYF

j_call: TRBJ2-7
d_call: -
v_call: TRBV5-4
clone_size: -
cdr3_nt: TGTGCCAGCAGCTTTGGGGGGATCTACGAGCAGTACTTC
cdr3_aa: CASSFGGIYEQYF

j_call: TRBJ1-1
d_call: TRBD1
v_call: TRBV2
clone_size: -
cdr3_nt: TGTGCCAGCAGTGGAGGGGGCTTCACTGAAGCTTTCTTT
cdr3_aa: CASSGGGFTEAFF

j_call: TRBJ2-7
d_call: TRBD1
v_call: TRBV30
clone_size: -
cdr3_nt: TGTGCCTGGAGTCGATTTGGTCTCGGACAGGACTACGAGCAGTACTTC
cdr3_aa: CAWSRFGLGQDYEQYF

j_call: TRBJ2-7
d_call: -
v_call: TRBV2
clone_size: -
cdr3_nt: TGTGCCAGCAGTTTGCCCGGCCGAGAGGTAGTCGTGTCCTACGAGCAGTACTTC
cdr3_aa: CASSLPGREVVVSYEQYF

j_call: TRBJ2-3
d_call: TRBD2
v_call: TRBV7-8
clone_size: -
cdr3_nt: TGTGCCAGCAGCCCCAGCCTAGCGGGGGGGCGGTTAGACACAGATACGCAGTATTTT
cdr3_aa: CASSPSLAGGRLDTDTQYF

j_call: TRBJ2-1
d_call: -
v_call: TRBV4-1
clone_size: -
cdr3_nt: TGCGCCAGCAGCCATTTCCCGACTAGTGACTACAATGAGCAGTTCTTC
cdr3_aa: CASSHFPTSDYNEQFF

j_call: TRBJ1-4
d_call: -
v_call: TRBV2
clone_size: -
cdr3_nt: TGTGCCAGCAGGGAGAAGGCCTCTGCAACTAATGAAAAACTGTTTTTT
cdr3_aa: CASREKASATNEKLFF

j_call: TRBJ2-5
d_call: TRBD1
v_call: TRBV7-9
clone_size: -
cdr3_nt: TGTGCCAGCAGCTTTACGACAGGGAAAGAGACCCAGTACTTC
cdr3_aa: CASSFTTGKETQYF

j_call: TRBJ2-5
d_call: -
v_call: TRBV9
clone_size: -
cdr3_nt: TGTGCCAGCAGCGTAGGCACGGGTGAGGAGACCCAGTACTTC
cdr3_aa: CASSVGTGEETQYF

j_call: TRBJ1-3
d_call: -
v_call: TRBV4-1
clone_size: once
cdr3_nt: TGCGCCAGCAGCCAAGAGGTACAGCAAGTCCTCTCTGGAAACACCATATATTTT
cdr3_aa: CASSQEVQQVLSGNTIYF

j_call: TRBJ2-3
d_call: -
v_call: TRBV10-2
clone_size: -
cdr3_nt: TGCGCCAGCCGAGGGCGTGCTAGCACAGATACGCAGTATTTT
cdr3_aa: CASRGRASTDTQYF

j_call: TRBJ2-3
d_call: -
v_call: TRBV25-1
clone_size: -
cdr3_nt: TGTGCCAGCAGTGAATATCTGGGGGAACGCACAGATACGCAGTATTTT
cdr3_aa: CASSEYLGERTDTQYF

j_call: TRBJ2-2
d_call: -
v_call: TRBV30
clone_size: -
cdr3_nt: TGTGCCTGGGATATAGACAGATTCGAGGGCACCGGGGAGCTGTTTTTT
cdr3_aa: CAWDIDRFEGTGELFF

j_call: TRBJ2-7
d_call: -
v_call: TRBV27
clone_size: -
cdr3_nt: TGTGCCAGCAGTTTATCGCTGGGTCTCTACGAGCAGTACTTC
cdr3_aa: CASSLSLGLYEQYF

j_call: TRBJ2-7
d_call: -
v_call: TRBV19
clone_size: -
cdr3_nt: TGTGCCAGTAGTATAGTTCCCGGATACGAGCAGTACTTC
cdr3_aa: CASSIVPGYEQYF

j_call: TRBJ2-5
d_call: TRBD1
v_call: TRBV10-1
clone_size: once
cdr3_nt: TGCGCCAGCAGTGATACAGGGGGCGAGGAGACCCAGTACTTC
cdr3_aa: CASSDTGGEETQYF

j_call: TRBJ2-7
d_call: -
v_call: TRBV13
clone_size: -
cdr3_nt: TGTGCCAGCAGCTTCAGTCTGGACGAGCAGTACTTC
cdr3_aa: CASSFSLDEQYF

j_call: TRBJ2-7
d_call: TRBD1
v_call: TRBV7-2
clone_size: -
cdr3_nt: TGTGCCAGCAGCTTCACTCCGGGACAGAACTACGAGCAGTACTTC
cdr3_aa: CASSFTPGQNYEQYF

j_call: TRBJ1-1
d_call: TRBD1
v_call: TRBV13
clone_size: -
cdr3_nt: TGTGCCAGCAGCTTAGCCGGACAGGGAAGGGCTGAAGCTTTCTTT
cdr3_aa: CASSLAGQGRAEAFF

j_call: TRBJ1-5
d_call: -
v_call: TRBV30
clone_size: -
cdr3_nt: TGTGCCTGGAGCTGGGGGGATCAGCCCCAGCATTTT
cdr3_aa: CAWSWGDQPQHF

j_call: TRBJ2-5
d_call: TRBD1
v_call: TRBV12-5
clone_size: -
cdr3_nt: TGTGCTAGTGGTTGGCCCACAGGGGGGCAAGAGACCCAGTACTTC
cdr3_aa: CASGWPTGGQETQYF

j_call: TRBJ2-5
d_call: TRBD2
v_call: TRBV4-1
clone_size: -
cdr3_nt: TGCGCCAGCAGCGGAGCGGGAGTAGGAGAGACCCAGTACTTC
cdr3_aa: CASSGAGVGETQYF

j_call: TRBJ2-1
d_call: -
v_call: TRBV15
clone_size: -
cdr3_nt: TGTGCCACCAGCAGAGTTACCGTGAACAACAATGAGCAGTTCTTC
cdr3_aa: CATSRVTVNNNEQFF

j_call: TRBJ1-1
d_call: -
v_call: TRBV9
clone_size: -
cdr3_nt: TGTGCCAGCAGCGACCCCGGCGGAGACTTGAACACTGAAGCTTTCTTT
cdr3_aa: CASSDPGGDLNTEAFF

j_call: TRBJ2-1
d_call: -
v_call: TRBV6-5
clone_size: -
cdr3_nt: TGTGCCAGCAATCACTGGTTGGAGCAGTTCTTC
cdr3_aa: CASNHWLEQFF

j_call: TRBJ1-1
d_call: TRBD1
v_call: TRBV29-1
clone_size: -
cdr3_nt: TGCAGCGTCAAGACAGGGGGCACTGAAGCTTTCTTT
cdr3_aa: CSVKTGGTEAFF

j_call: TRBJ1-4
d_call: TRBD1
v_call: TRBV4-3
clone_size: -
cdr3_nt: TGCGCCAGCAGCCAAGAAAGGCTAGGGACAGGGAACGAAAAACTGTTTTTT
cdr3_aa: CASSQERLGTGNEKLFF

j_call: TRBJ2-3
d_call: -
v_call: TRBV9
clone_size: -
cdr3_nt: TGTGCCAGCAGCGCGTCAAAAGGGGCGGAAGATACGCAGTATTTT
cdr3_aa: CASSASKGAEDTQYF

j_call: TRBJ2-1
d_call: TRBD2
v_call: TRBV5-4
clone_size: -
cdr3_nt: TGTGCCAGCAGCTCCCTAGCGGGGGGAGGCAATGAGCAGTTCTTC
cdr3_aa: CASSSLAGGGNEQFF

j_call: TRBJ1-2
d_call: -
v_call: TRBV27
clone_size: -
cdr3_nt: TGTGCCAGCAGTTTAGACGGGGGCTATGGCTACACCTTC
cdr3_aa: CASSLDGGYGYTF

j_call: TRBJ1-6
d_call: -
v_call: TRBV25-1
clone_size: -
cdr3_nt: TGTGCCAGCACCTCGGACTTGAGCTCCTATAATTCACCCCTCCACTTT
cdr3_aa: CASTSDLSSYNSPLHF

j_call: TRBJ2-3
d_call: -
v_call: TRBV27
clone_size: -
cdr3_nt: TGTGCCACCCGTAAGGGGACAGATACGCAGTATTTT
cdr3_aa: CATRKGTDTQYF

j_call: TRBJ2-1
d_call: -
v_call: TRBV6-5
clone_size: -
cdr3_nt: TGTGCCAGCAGTTACTCGGTGCTAGCCAATGAGCAGTTCTTC
cdr3_aa: CASSYSVLANEQFF

j_call: TRBJ2-5
d_call: TRBD1
v_call: TRBV6-1
clone_size: -
cdr3_nt: TGTGCCAGCAGTGCCCCCCCCCGGACAGGGAACCAAGAGACCCAGTACTTC
cdr3_aa: CASSAPPRTGNQETQYF

j_call: TRBJ2-7
d_call: TRBD2
v_call: TRBV9
clone_size: -
cdr3_nt: TGTGCCAGCAGCGTGCTCCTAGCGGGGGCTTACGAGCAGTACTTC
cdr3_aa: CASSVLLAGAYEQYF

j_call: TRBJ2-1
d_call: TRBD1
v_call: TRBV25-1
clone_size: -
cdr3_nt: TGTGCCAGCAGTGAATTATCGACAGGGGGTGAGCAGTTCTTC
cdr3_aa: CASSELSTGGEQFF

j_call: TRBJ1-6
d_call: -
v_call: TRBV28
clone_size: -
cdr3_nt: TGTGCCAGCAGTTTCGGGGGGGACCTTAATTCACCCCTCCACTTT
cdr3_aa: CASSFGGDLNSPLHF

j_call: TRBJ1-5
d_call: -
v_call: TRBV28
clone_size: -
cdr3_nt: TGTGCCAGCAGTTTAACCCCCCCCGGCAGTTATAATCAGCCCCAGCATTTT
cdr3_aa: CASSLTPPGSYNQPQHF

j_call: TRBJ2-3
d_call: -
v_call: TRBV27
clone_size: -
cdr3_nt: TGTGCCAGCAGTTTCCGCGTCACAGATACGCAGTATTTT
cdr3_aa: CASSFRVTDTQYF

j_call: TRBJ2-7
d_call: TRBD1
v_call: TRBV27
clone_size: -
cdr3_nt: TGTGCCAGCAGTCTCGACAGGGTTAGCTACGAGCAGTACTTC
cdr3_aa: CASSLDRVSYEQYF

j_call: TRBJ2-3
d_call: -
v_call: TRBV5-8
clone_size: once
cdr3_nt: TGTGCCAGCAGCTTGTTCGGGGGCTCAGATACGCAGTATTTT
cdr3_aa: CASSLFGGSDTQYF

j_call: TRBJ2-1
d_call: TRBD2
v_call: TRBV4-3
clone_size: -
cdr3_nt: TGCGCCAGCAGCCAAGACGTTGTGAGCGGGAGGGGCGATGAGCAGTTCTTC
cdr3_aa: CASSQDVVSGRGDEQFF

j_call: TRBJ2-1
d_call: TRBD1
v_call: TRBV7-9
clone_size: -
cdr3_nt: TGTGCCAGCAGCGAACAGGGGTCTGAGCAGTTCTTC
cdr3_aa: CASSEQGSEQFF

j_call: TRBJ2-1
d_call: TRBD2
v_call: TRBV7-9
clone_size: -
cdr3_nt: TGTGCCAGCAGCCGACCGGGGGGGTCGCGAAATGAGCAGTTCTTC
cdr3_aa: CASSRPGGSRNEQFF

j_call: TRBJ1-1
d_call: -
v_call: TRBV19
clone_size: -
cdr3_nt: TGTGCCAGTAGTCCAGGAGAGGCGTTGAACACTGAAGCTTTCTTT
cdr3_aa: CASSPGEALNTEAFF

j_call: TRBJ2-7
d_call: TRBD2
v_call: TRBV4-1
clone_size: -
cdr3_nt: TGCGCCAGCAGCCAAGGCGAGACTAGCGGGCTCTACGAGCAGTACTTC
cdr3_aa: CASSQGETSGLYEQYF

j_call: TRBJ2-7
d_call: -
v_call: TRBV18
clone_size: -
cdr3_nt: TGTGCCAGCTCACCACCGAAGCGGGCAACCTCCTACGAGCAGTACTTC
cdr3_aa: CASSPPKRATSYEQYF

j_call: TRBJ2-3
d_call: TRBD2
v_call: TRBV28
clone_size: -
cdr3_nt: TGTGCCAGCAGTTCCCGGGTAACAGACAGCGGGAGGAGCACAGATACGCAGTATTTT
cdr3_aa: CASSSRVTDSGRSTDTQYF

j_call: TRBJ2-1
d_call: TRBD2
v_call: TRBV7-9
clone_size: -
cdr3_nt: TGTGCCAGCAGCCCGGGACTAGCGGGAGTAGAGCAGTTCTTC
cdr3_aa: CASSPGLAGVEQFF

j_call: TRBJ1-4
d_call: -
v_call: TRBV6-6
clone_size: -
cdr3_nt: TGTGCCAGCAGCCCCAAGGGCAGGGGCTATAATGAAAAACTGTTTTTT
cdr3_aa: CASSPKGRGYNEKLFF

j_call: TRBJ1-5
d_call: -
v_call: TRBV15
clone_size: few
cdr3_nt: TGTGCCAGCGAGCAGGGGTACAGCAATCAGCCCCAGCATTTT
cdr3_aa: CASEQGYSNQPQHF

j_call: TRBJ2-5
d_call: TRBD2
v_call: TRBV5-1
clone_size: -
cdr3_nt: TGCGCCAGCAGCTTGATCCTAGCGGGGCGAGAGACCCAGTACTTC
cdr3_aa: CASSLILAGRETQYF

j_call: TRBJ1-2
d_call: -
v_call: TRBV27
clone_size: few
cdr3_nt: TGTGCCAGCAGTTTATGGGGGGCCGATGGCTACACCTTC
cdr3_aa: CASSLWGADGYTF

j_call: TRBJ2-7
d_call: TRBD1
v_call: TRBV5-1
clone_size: -
cdr3_nt: TGCGCCAGCAGCTCCCGGGACAGATCCTACGAGCAGTACTTC
cdr3_aa: CASSSRDRSYEQYF

j_call: TRBJ1-2
d_call: -
v_call: TRBV13
clone_size: -
cdr3_nt: TGTGCCAGCAGCTTAAAGGGTGCAGGGGCGGGGTATGGCTACACCTTC
cdr3_aa: CASSLKGAGAGYGYTF